This T cell receptor beta chain was recovered during a study of CD8 T cells in Susac syndrome. General study points: As the study acknowledged, the number of individuals in its TCR sequencing and HLA analysis was relatively small.

cDNA came from roughly 0.47 to 1 ug RNA primed by random hexamers. A multiplex approach, immunoSEQ multiplex PCR, amplified TCR beta CDR3 across 54 Vbeta and 13 Jbeta. From the immunoSEQ multiplex PCR reads, TCRdb called clonotypes with MiXCR, one entry per CDR3 protein. The top ten hold 0.13% to 0.15% of the sample, which has about 150,000 distinct CDR3 sequences, around 95% seen once. The authors carried out high-throughput sequencing of TCR beta. They applied it to CD8+ and CD4+ T cells obtained from blood. As regards this clonotype: Antigen: not known.

The CDR3 loop spans 16 amino acids. With 1 base clipped from V and 7 bases from J, the junction kept 11 bases outside the gene matches. The germline gives CDR1 MGHRA, CDR2 YSYEKL. V is TRBV4-1 and J is TRBJ2-7, with 9 nucleotides matching TRBD1. The receptor was derived from a human donor with multiple sclerosis. The sequenced sample was CD8+ T cells from PBMCs. The CDR3 reads CASSQGLDRGGEEQYF. CDR3 nucleotides: TGCGCCAGCAGCCAAGGCCTGGACAGGGGAGGAGAAGAGCAGTACTTC.